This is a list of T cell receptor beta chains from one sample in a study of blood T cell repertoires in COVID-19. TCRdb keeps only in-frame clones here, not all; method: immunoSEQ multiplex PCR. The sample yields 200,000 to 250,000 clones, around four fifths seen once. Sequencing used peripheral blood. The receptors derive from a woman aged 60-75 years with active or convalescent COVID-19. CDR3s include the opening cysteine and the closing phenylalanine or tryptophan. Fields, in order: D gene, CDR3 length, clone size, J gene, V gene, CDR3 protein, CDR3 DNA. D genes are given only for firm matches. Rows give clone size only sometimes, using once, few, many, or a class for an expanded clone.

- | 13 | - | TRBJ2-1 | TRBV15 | CATSRSRYNEQFF | TGTGCCACCAGCAGGTCTAGATACAATGAGCAGTTCTTC
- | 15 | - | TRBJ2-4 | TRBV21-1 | CASSKRRDRENIQYF | TGTGCCAGCAGCAAAAGGCGGGACAGAGAAAACATTCAGTACTTC
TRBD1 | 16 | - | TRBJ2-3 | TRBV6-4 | CASSDYVGRGRDTQYF | TGTGCCAGCAGTGACTATGTAGGCAGGGGGAGAGATACGCAGTATTTT
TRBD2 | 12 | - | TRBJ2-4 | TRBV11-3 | CASGGRAPIQYF | TGTGCCAGCGGCGGGAGGGCCCCCATTCAGTACTTC
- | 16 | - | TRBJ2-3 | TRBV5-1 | CASRTDTPYSTDTQYF | TGCGCCAGCAGGACGGACACACCGTACAGCACAGATACGCAGTATTTT
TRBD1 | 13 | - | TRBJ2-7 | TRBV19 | CASSPDREGEQYF | TGTGCCAGTAGTCCCGACAGGGAAGGCGAGCAGTACTTC
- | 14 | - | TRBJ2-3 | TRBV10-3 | CAISVRSSTDTQYF | TGTGCCATCAGTGTCCGTAGCTCCACAGATACGCAGTATTTT
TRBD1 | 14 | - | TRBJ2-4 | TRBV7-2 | CASSRTGGENIQYF | TGTGCCAGCAGTCGAACAGGGGGCGAAAACATTCAGTACTTC
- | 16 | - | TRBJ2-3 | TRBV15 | CATSRVTSPNGDTQYF | TGTGCCACCAGCAGAGTAACTAGCCCGAATGGGGATACGCAGTATTTT
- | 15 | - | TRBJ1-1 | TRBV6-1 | CASSEPFQRGTEAFF | TGTGCCAGCAGTGAACCCTTCCAGAGGGGGACTGAAGCTTTCTTT
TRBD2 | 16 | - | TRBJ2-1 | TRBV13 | CASSRRPSGRGDEQFF | TGTGCCAGCAGCCGTCGGCCTAGCGGGAGGGGAGATGAGCAGTTCTTC
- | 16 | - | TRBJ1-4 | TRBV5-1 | CASSPGRVGTNEKLFF | TGCGCCAGCAGCCCGGGTCGAGTTGGAACAAATGAAAAACTGTTTTTT
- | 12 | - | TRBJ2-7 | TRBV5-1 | CASSNYGYEQYF | TGCGCCAGCAGCAACTATGGATACGAGCAGTACTTC
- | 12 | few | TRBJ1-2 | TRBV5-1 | CASSSSNYGYTF | TGCGCCAGCAGTAGTTCTAACTATGGCTACACCTTC
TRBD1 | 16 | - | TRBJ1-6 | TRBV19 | CASSPRPRTGISPLHF | TGTGCCAGTAGTCCCCGGCCCCGGACAGGTATATCACCCCTCCACTTT
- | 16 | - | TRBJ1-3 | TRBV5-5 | CASSLMPGNTGNTIYF | TGTGCCAGCAGCTTGATGCCAGGGAACACTGGAAACACCATATATTTT
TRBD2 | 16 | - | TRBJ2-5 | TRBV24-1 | CATSDVGLATEETQYF | TGTGCCACCAGTGATGTGGGACTAGCGACCGAAGAGACCCAGTACTTC